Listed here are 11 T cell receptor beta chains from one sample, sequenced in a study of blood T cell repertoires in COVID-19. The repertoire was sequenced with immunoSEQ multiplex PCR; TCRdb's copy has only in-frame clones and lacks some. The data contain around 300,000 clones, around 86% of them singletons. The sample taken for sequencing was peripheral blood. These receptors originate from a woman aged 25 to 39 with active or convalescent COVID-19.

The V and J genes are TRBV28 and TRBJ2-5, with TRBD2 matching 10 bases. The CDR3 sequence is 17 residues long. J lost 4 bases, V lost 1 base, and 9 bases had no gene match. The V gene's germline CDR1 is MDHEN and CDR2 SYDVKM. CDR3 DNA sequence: TGTGCCAGCAGTTTATCGGCAGCGGGGGGGTTCGGAGAGACCCAGTACTTC. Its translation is CASSLSAAGGFGETQYF.

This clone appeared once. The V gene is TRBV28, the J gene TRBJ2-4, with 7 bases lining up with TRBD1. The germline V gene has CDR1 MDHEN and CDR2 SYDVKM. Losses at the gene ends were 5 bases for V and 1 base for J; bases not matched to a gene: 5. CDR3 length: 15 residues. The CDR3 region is CASSETGSAKNIQYF. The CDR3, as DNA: TGTGCCAGCAGTGAGACAGGGAGCGCCAAAAACATTCAGTACTTC.

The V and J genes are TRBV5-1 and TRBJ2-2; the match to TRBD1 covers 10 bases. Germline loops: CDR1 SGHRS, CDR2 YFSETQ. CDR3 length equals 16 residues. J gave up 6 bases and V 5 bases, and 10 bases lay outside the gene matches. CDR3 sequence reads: CASSRQGARSPGELFF. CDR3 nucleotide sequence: TGCGCCAGCAGTAGACAGGGGGCCAGGTCACCCGGGGAGCTGTTTTTT. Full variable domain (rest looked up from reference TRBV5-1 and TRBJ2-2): KAGVTQTPRYLIKTRGQQVTLSCSPISGHRSVSWYQQTPGQGLQFLFEYFSETQRNKGNFPGRFSGRQFSNSRSEMNVSTLELGDSALYLCASSRQGARSPGELFFGEGSRLTVL.

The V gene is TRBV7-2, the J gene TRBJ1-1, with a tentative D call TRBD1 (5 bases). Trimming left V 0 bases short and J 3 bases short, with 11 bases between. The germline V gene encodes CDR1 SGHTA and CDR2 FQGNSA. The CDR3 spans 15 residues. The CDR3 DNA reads TGTGCCAGCAGCTTAGCGGGGCCAGTGTACACTGAAGCTTTCTTT. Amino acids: CASSLAGPVYTEAFF.

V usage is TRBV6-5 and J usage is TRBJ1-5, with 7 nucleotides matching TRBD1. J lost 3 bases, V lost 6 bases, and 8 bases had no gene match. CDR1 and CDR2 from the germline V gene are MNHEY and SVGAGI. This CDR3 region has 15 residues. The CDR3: CASSLDRANNQPQHF. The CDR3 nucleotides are TGTGCCAGCAGCCTCGACAGGGCCAACAATCAGCCCCAGCATTTT.

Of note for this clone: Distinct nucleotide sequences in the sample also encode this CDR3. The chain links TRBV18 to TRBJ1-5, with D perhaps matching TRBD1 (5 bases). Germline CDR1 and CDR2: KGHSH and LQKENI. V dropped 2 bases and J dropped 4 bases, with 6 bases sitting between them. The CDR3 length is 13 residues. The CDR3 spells CASSPDRNQPQHF. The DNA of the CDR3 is TGTGCCAGCTCACCAGACAGAAATCAGCCCCAGCATTTT. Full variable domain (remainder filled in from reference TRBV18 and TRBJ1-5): NAGVMQNPRHLVRRRGQEARLRCSPMKGHSHVYWYRQLPEEGLKFMVYLQKENIIDESGMPKERFSAEFPKEGPSILRIQQVVRGDSAAYFCASSPDRNQPQHFGDGTRLSIL.

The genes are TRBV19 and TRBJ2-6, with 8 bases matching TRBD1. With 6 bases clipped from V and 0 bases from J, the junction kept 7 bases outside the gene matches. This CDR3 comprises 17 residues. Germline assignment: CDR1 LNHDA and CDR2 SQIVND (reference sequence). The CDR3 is CASRDRAGSSGANVLTF. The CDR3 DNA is TGTGCCAGTAGGGACAGGGCCGGAAGCTCTGGGGCCAACGTCCTGACTTTC.

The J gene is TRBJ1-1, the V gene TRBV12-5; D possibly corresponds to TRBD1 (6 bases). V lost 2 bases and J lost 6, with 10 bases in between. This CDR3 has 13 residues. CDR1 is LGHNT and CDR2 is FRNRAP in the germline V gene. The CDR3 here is CASGLRDNAEAFF. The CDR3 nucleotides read TGTGCTAGTGGTTTGCGGGACAACGCTGAAGCTTTCTTT.

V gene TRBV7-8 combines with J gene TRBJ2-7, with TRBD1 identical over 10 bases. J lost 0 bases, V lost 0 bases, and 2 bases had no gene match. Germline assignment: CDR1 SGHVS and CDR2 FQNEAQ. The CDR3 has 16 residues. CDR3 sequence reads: CASSLAGQGLSYEQYF. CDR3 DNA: TGTGCCAGCAGCTTAGCGGGACAGGGGCTCTCCTACGAGCAGTACTTC.

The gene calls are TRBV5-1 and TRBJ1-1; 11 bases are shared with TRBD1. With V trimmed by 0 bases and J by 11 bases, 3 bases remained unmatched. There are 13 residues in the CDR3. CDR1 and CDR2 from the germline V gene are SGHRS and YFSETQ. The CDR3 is CASSLAWDRGAFF. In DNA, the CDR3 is TGCGCCAGCAGCTTGGCATGGGACAGGGGGGCTTTCTTT.

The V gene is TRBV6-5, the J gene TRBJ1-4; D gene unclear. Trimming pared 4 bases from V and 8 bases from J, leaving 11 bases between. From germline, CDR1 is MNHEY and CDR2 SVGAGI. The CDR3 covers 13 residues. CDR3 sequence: CASSLAWREKLFF. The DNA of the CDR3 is TGTGCCAGCAGTTTAGCCTGGCGGGAAAAACTGTTTTTT.